This T cell receptor (beta chain) was sequenced for a study of blood T cell repertoires in COVID-19. Study processing details: From reference gene primer amplification, estimates of nucleated cell counts were derived. TCRdb's table, derived via immunoSEQ multiplex PCR, lists solely in-frame clones and lacks some. That table is the source of V, J and clone size, and D and trimming were worked out from the DNA. The sample has roughly 95,000 clones, 82% seen once. Looked up from germline, CDR1 is MNHEY and CDR2 is SVGEGT. The CDR3 has 16 amino acids. V was clipped by 6 bases and J by 7 bases; unmatched bases: 15.

The source is a man older than 75 with acute or convalescent COVID-19. Sequenced sample: peripheral blood. J is TRBJ2-3 and V is TRBV6-2 or TRBV6-3; 8 bases are shared with TRBD1. CDR3 region: CASSSRQGAKIHTQYF. CDR3 sequence (DNA): TGTGCCAGCAGCTCCCGCCAGGGGGCCAAAATACATACGCAGTATTTT.